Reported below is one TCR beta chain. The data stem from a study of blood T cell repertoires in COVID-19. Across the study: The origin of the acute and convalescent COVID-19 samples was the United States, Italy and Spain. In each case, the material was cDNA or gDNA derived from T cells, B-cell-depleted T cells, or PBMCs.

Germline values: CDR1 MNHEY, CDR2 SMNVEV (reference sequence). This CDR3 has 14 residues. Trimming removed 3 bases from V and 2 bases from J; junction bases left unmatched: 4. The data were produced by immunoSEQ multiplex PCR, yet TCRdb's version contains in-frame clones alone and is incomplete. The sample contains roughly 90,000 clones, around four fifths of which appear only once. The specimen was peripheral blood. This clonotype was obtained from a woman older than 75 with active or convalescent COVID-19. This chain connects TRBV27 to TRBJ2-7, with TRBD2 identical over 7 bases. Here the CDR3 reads CASSFWGGAYEQYF. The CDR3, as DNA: TGTGCCAGCAGTTTTTGGGGGGGTGCCTACGAGCAGTACTTC.